The clone carrying this TCR beta chain was counted a few times. This sample stems from a study of radiation and T cells in renal cell carcinoma. Time point reported: blood 4 weeks post-SBRT, at nephrectomy. Treatment in this sample: 15 Gy SBRT to primary tumor, nephrectomy 4 weeks later. The method was immunoSEQ multiplex PCR; TCRdb's version includes in-frame clones alone and lacks a portion of them. This sample has tens of thousands of clones, with more than 65% found just once. The origin of this receptor is a man aged 55 to 70 with renal cell carcinoma. The source material was blood, sampled from a patient whose treatment included radiotherapy and nephrectomy.

This CDR3 is CASSKGRLMNTEAFF. For the CDR3, the DNA is TGTGCCAGCAGCAAGGGACGGCTGATGAACACTGAAGCTTTCTTT. The chain couples TRBV7-9 to TRBJ1-1; tentative D call: TRBD1 (5 bases). Germline V gene sequence: CDR1 SEHNR, CDR2 FQNEAQ (reference sequence). The CDR3 consists of 15 residues. V lost 5 bases and J lost 0, with 13 bases in between.